The 3 T cell receptor beta chains presented below share a single source sample, sequenced in a study of T-cell memory formation after mild COVID-19. From the 5' RACE reads, TCRdb called clonotypes with MiXCR, one entry per CDR3 protein. The table records some 310,000 distinct CDR3 sequences, under 25% of them present only once. Sequenced material: PBMCs or a T cell subset sorted from them (not recorded which). Receptors were obtained from a man aged 18-30 years who had mild COVID-19 (a few samples of this study predate the infection). Cell type and time point are not known.

The gene calls are TRBV6-6 and TRBJ1-2; no clear D gene. This CDR3 has 13 amino acids. Trimming shortened V by 5 bases and J by 5 bases, and 12 bases separated the two germline ends. CDR1 and CDR2 from the germline V gene are MNHNY and SVGAGI (reference sequence). The CDR3 bases are TGTGCCAGCAGTCCGGATTTCCGATATGGCTACACCTTC. The encoded protein is CASSPDFRYGYTF.

Only a few counts were recorded for this clonotype. The J gene is TRBJ2-5, the V gene TRBV4-1; D may match TRBD1 or TRBD2 (5 bases each). V lost 0 bases, J lost 2 bases, and 10 bases lay in between. The CDR3 consists of 15 residues. The germline V gene has CDR1 MGHRA and CDR2 YSYEKL. The DNA of the CDR3 is TGCGCCAGCAGCCAAGATCCGGGGCAACAAGAGACCCAGTACTTC. Translated, it gives CASSQDPGQQETQYF.

The V call is TRBV7-6, the J call TRBJ1-6; no reliable D call. The germline V gene encodes CDR1 SGHVS and CDR2 FNYEAQ. V gave up 8 bases and J gave up 9 bases, with 17 bases separating them. This CDR3 is built from 14 residues. Written as DNA, the CDR3 is TGTGCCAGCGCGGAGGGAGGGAATGGTTCACCCCTCCACTTT. The encoded protein is CASAEGGNGSPLHF. Variable domain in full (rest from reference TRBV7-6 and TRBJ1-6): GAGVSQSPRYKVTKRGQDVALRCDPISGHVSLYWYRQALGQGPEFLTYFNYEAQQDKSGLPNDRFSAERPEGSISTLTIQRTEQRDSAMYRCASAEGGNGSPLHFGNGTRLTVT.